A selection of T cell receptor beta chains follows, all from one sample in a study of type 1 regulatory T cells. Each CDR3 protein is one row after TCRdb ran MiXCR on the reads. The sample carries over 6,000 distinct CDR3 sequences, more than 30% recorded once. Their antigens are not known. Source material: cultured type 1 regulatory T (Tr1) cells, either the whole culture or a sorted fraction (not recorded which). The receptors here all came from a human donor in good health. Both conserved end residues are part of each CDR3. The D gene is left open where the match is weak. Clone sizes are given selectively: once, few, many, or a class where the clone is expanded.

abundance: NA
j_gene: TRBJ2-2
d_gene: TRBD2
len: 18
v_gene: TRBV5-4
CDR3aa: CASSFGGLAGLNTGELFF
CDR3nt: TGTGCCAGCAGCTTCGGAGGACTAGCGGGATTAAACACCGGGGAGCTGTTTTTT

abundance: few
j_gene: TRBJ2-5
d_gene: TRBD1
len: 13
v_gene: TRBV20-1
CDR3aa: CSAISGGRGTQYF
CDR3nt: TGCAGTGCTATATCAGGGGGCCGGGGGACCCAGTACTTC

abundance: few
j_gene: TRBJ2-5
d_gene: TRBD2
len: 18
v_gene: TRBV4-2
CDR3aa: CASSQEGLLAGFQETQYF
CDR3nt: TGTGCCAGCAGCCAAGAGGGTCTGCTAGCGGGATTCCAAGAGACCCAGTACTTC

abundance: medium-sized
j_gene: TRBJ2-1
d_gene: NA
len: 13
v_gene: TRBV9
CDR3aa: CASSVGPYNEQFF
CDR3nt: TGTGCCAGCAGCGTAGGGCCCTACAATGAGCAGTTCTTC

abundance: NA
j_gene: TRBJ1-1
d_gene: NA
len: 13
v_gene: TRBV7-2
CDR3aa: CASSFRGSIEAFF
CDR3nt: TGTGCCAGCAGCTTCCGTGGGTCTATTGAAGCTTTCTTT

abundance: NA
j_gene: TRBJ2-2
d_gene: TRBD2
len: 13
v_gene: TRBV10-3
CDR3aa: CAISLAGTGELFF
CDR3nt: TGTGCCATCAGTCTAGCGGGAACCGGGGAGCTGTTTTTT

abundance: NA
j_gene: TRBJ2-3
d_gene: TRBD2
len: 18
v_gene: TRBV9
CDR3aa: CASSLLGGLAQAGDTQYF
CDR3nt: TGTGCCAGCAGCCTACTAGGGGGACTAGCCCAAGCGGGGGATACGCAGTATTTT

abundance: medium-sized
j_gene: TRBJ2-3
d_gene: NA
len: 15
v_gene: TRBV5-1
CDR3aa: CASSVQVEVADTQYF
CDR3nt: TGCGCCAGCAGCGTTCAGGTAGAGGTTGCAGATACGCAGTATTTT

abundance: NA
j_gene: TRBJ1-6
d_gene: NA
len: 18
v_gene: TRBV23-1
CDR3aa: CASESESWGSSYNSPLHF
CDR3nt: TGCGCCAGCGAATCCGAGTCGTGGGGGAGCTCCTATAATTCACCCCTCCACTTT

abundance: medium-sized
j_gene: TRBJ1-5
d_gene: NA
len: 15
v_gene: TRBV6-2/TRBV6-3
CDR3aa: CASIPGVNSNQPQHF
CDR3nt: TGTGCCAGCATACCGGGGGTCAATAGCAATCAGCCCCAGCATTTT

abundance: once
j_gene: TRBJ1-2
d_gene: NA
len: 16
v_gene: TRBV1
CDR3aa: CTSSLGDRSANYGYTF
CDR3nt: TGCACCAGCAGCCTAGGGGATCGCAGCGCTAACTATGGCTACACCTTC

abundance: NA
j_gene: TRBJ2-1
d_gene: NA
len: 16
v_gene: TRBV6-5
CDR3aa: CASSYWAGRGRNEQIF
CDR3nt: TGTGCCAGCAGTTACTGGGCGGGAAGAGGTAGGAATGAGCAGATCTTC

abundance: NA
j_gene: TRBJ2-1
d_gene: TRBD1
len: 17
v_gene: TRBV6-2/TRBV6-3
CDR3aa: CASSYWPRDSSYNEQFF
CDR3nt: TGTGCCAGCAGTTACTGGCCTAGGGACAGCTCCTACAATGAGCAGTTCTTC

abundance: few
j_gene: TRBJ2-3
d_gene: NA
len: 14
v_gene: TRBV5-4
CDR3aa: CASSPLRAEDTQYF
CDR3nt: TGTGCCAGCAGCCCCCTTCGGGCCGAGGATACGCAGTATTTT

abundance: NA
j_gene: TRBJ2-2
d_gene: TRBD2
len: 16
v_gene: TRBV12-3/TRBV12-4
CDR3aa: CATAISGREITGKLFF
CDR3nt: TGTGCCACCGCAATCTCTGGGAGGGAGATCACCGGGAAGCTGTTTTTT

abundance: medium-sized
j_gene: TRBJ2-7
d_gene: TRBD2
len: 16
v_gene: TRBV4-2
CDR3aa: CASSPQPAGGPYEQYF
CDR3nt: TGTGCCAGCAGCCCCCAACCCGCGGGAGGCCCCTACGAGCAGTACTTC

abundance: NA
j_gene: TRBJ2-7
d_gene: TRBD1
len: 16
v_gene: TRBV18
CDR3aa: CASSLTRGTGFYEQYF
CDR3nt: TGTGCCAGCTCCCTAACTAGGGGGACAGGATTCTACGAGCAGTACTTC

abundance: NA
j_gene: TRBJ2-2
d_gene: NA
len: 15
v_gene: TRBV20-1
CDR3aa: CSVRRLAFNTGELFF
CDR3nt: TGCAGTGTTAGGCGGCTAGCGTTCAACACCGGGGAGCTGTTTTTC

abundance: many
j_gene: TRBJ2-1
d_gene: TRBD2
len: 15
v_gene: TRBV12-3/TRBV12-4
CDR3aa: CASSLGAGGLNEQFF
CDR3nt: TGTGCCAGCAGTTTAGGAGCGGGAGGGTTAAATGAGCAGTTCTTC

abundance: few
j_gene: TRBJ2-3
d_gene: NA
len: 15
v_gene: TRBV5-1
CDR3aa: CASSLGQMITDTQYF
CDR3nt: TGCGCCAGCAGCTTGGGACAGATGATCACAGATACGCAGTATTTT

abundance: few
j_gene: TRBJ2-2
d_gene: TRBD1
len: 15
v_gene: TRBV29-1
CDR3aa: CSVGDRARNTGELFF
CDR3nt: TGCAGCGTGGGGGACAGGGCTAGGAACACCGGGGAGCTGTTTTTT

abundance: many
j_gene: TRBJ2-3
d_gene: NA
len: 12
v_gene: TRBV5-1
CDR3aa: CASRDSTDTQYF
CDR3nt: TGCGCCAGCCGGGACAGCACAGATACGCAGTATTTT

abundance: few
j_gene: TRBJ2-7
d_gene: TRBD1
len: 12
v_gene: TRBV20-1
CDR3aa: CRADRGPDEQYF
CDR3nt: TGCAGGGCGGACAGGGGGCCGGACGAGCAGTACTTC

abundance: NA
j_gene: TRBJ1-5
d_gene: NA
len: 15
v_gene: TRBV5-1
CDR3aa: CASSWGSSGTDTQHF
CDR3nt: TGCGCCAGCAGCTGGGGGTCTAGCGGCACAGATACGCAGCATTTT

abundance: NA
j_gene: TRBJ2-2
d_gene: TRBD1
len: 16
v_gene: TRBV5-1
CDR3aa: CASSTQGAKGTGELFF
CDR3nt: TGCGCCAGCAGCACACAGGGGGCTAAGGGGACCGGGGAGCTGTTTTTT

abundance: few
j_gene: TRBJ1-2
d_gene: NA
len: 13
v_gene: TRBV6-2/TRBV6-3
CDR3aa: CASNPPAPDGYTF
CDR3nt: TGTGCCAGCAACCCGCCAGCACCCGATGGCTACACCTTC

abundance: medium-sized
j_gene: TRBJ2-4
d_gene: NA
len: 14
v_gene: TRBV6-1
CDR3aa: CASSEFLAKNIQYF
CDR3nt: TGTGCCAGCAGTGAATTTCTAGCCAAAAACATTCAGTACTTC